The present T cell receptor beta chain was sequenced within a study of T cell clonality in common variable immunodeficiency. Overall study findings and caveats: Compared with healthy controls, CVID subjects showed increased TCRbeta clonality, mostly in about a third. Fewer deletions and N-nucleotide insertions were reportedly seen in common variable immunodeficiency TCR beta sequences.

Each donor provided about 4.5 to 8.5 ml of heparinized whole blood. Equal genomic DNA amounts from CVID and control samples were sequenced. Method: immunoSEQ multiplex PCR; TCRdb's copy keeps in-frame clones and lacks some. The table lists about 74,000 clones, with no singletons. The length of the CDR3 is 15 residues. Germline V gene sequence: CDR1 SGDLS, CDR2 YYNGEE. Trimming left V 4 bases short and J 8 bases short, with 18 bases between. This clone was seen ten or more times. The antigen is unknown. Read sequence stops 3 residues before the CDR3 end, and the germline J gene provides the missing end. The sequencing sample was made of peripheral blood mononuclear cells. The chain carries TRBV9 and TRBJ1-4; possibly TRBD1 for D (6 bases). The sequence was collected from a person between 18 and 75 years old in good health. The part of the CDR3 DNA that was read is TGTGCCAGCAGCTCAGTAGGGACAACCAAGGAAAAA. Protein product: CASSSVGTTKEK. The entire CDR3 protein is CASSSVGTTKEKLFF.